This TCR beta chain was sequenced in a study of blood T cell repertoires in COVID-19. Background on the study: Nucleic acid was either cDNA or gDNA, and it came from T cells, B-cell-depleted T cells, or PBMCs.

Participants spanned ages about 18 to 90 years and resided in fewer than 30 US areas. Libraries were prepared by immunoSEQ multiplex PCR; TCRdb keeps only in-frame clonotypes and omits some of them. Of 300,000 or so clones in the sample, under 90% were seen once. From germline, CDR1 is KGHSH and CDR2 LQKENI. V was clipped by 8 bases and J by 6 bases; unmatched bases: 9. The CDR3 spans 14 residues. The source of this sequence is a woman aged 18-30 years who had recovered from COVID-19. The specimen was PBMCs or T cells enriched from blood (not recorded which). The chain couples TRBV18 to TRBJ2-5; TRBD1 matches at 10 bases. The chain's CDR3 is CASAQGQGIQTQYF. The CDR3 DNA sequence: TGTGCCAGCGCCCAGGGACAGGGGATTCAGACCCAGTACTTC.